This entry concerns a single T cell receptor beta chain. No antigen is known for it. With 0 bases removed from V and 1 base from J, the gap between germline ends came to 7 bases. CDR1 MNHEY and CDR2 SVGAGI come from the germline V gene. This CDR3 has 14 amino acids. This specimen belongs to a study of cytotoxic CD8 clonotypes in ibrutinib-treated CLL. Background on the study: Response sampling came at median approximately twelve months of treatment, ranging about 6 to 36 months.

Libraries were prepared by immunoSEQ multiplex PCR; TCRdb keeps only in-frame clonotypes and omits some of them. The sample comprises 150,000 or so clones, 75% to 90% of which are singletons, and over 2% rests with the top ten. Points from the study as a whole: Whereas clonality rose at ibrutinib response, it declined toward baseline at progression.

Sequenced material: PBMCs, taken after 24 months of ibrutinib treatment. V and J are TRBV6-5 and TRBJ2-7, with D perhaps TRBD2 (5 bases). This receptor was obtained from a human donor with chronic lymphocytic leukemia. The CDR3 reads CASSYSRESYEQYF. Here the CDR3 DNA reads TGTGCCAGCAGTTACTCGAGGGAGTCCTACGAGCAGTACTTC.